Each of the 9 T cell receptor beta chains below was sequenced from the same sample in a study of cytotoxic CD8 clonotypes in ibrutinib-treated CLL. TCRdb keeps only in-frame clones here, not all; method: immunoSEQ multiplex PCR. This repertoire shows 60,000 to 95,000 clones, less than 85% found once; its top ten account for less than 45%. Source: PBMCs, taken after 24 months of ibrutinib treatment. These TCRs come from a human donor with chronic lymphocytic leukemia.

This clone was observed a handful of times. The CDR3 region has the DNA TGTGCCAGCAGTGCGGGACTAAGCTCCTACAATGAGCAGTTCTTC. The encoded protein is CASSAGLSSYNEQFF. The genes are TRBV6-1 and TRBJ2-1, with 7 bases matching TRBD2. Trimming took 4 bases from V and 0 from J; bases not matched to a gene: 3. The CDR3 has 15 residues. Germline V gene lookup returns CDR1 MNHNS and CDR2 SASEGT.

The chain joins TRBV7-9 to TRBJ2-1; 7 bases are shared with TRBD1. From germline, CDR1 is SEHNR and CDR2 FQNEAQ (reference sequence). After removal of 5 bases from V and 6 bases from J, the junction contained 16 bases not matched to a gene. The CDR3 loop spans 17 amino acids. CDR3 in DNA: TGTGCCAGCAGCACCCCCCTCCAGGGGACAGTGGGCAATGAGCAGTTCTTC. The encoded protein is CASSTPLQGTVGNEQFF.

The chain links TRBV18 to TRBJ2-7; the match to TRBD2 covers 8 bases. The trim removed 3 bases at V and 0 bases at J, leaving 4 bases unmatched. Germline V CDR1 and CDR2: KGHSH, LQKENI. This CDR3 is built from 15 residues. DNA for the CDR3: TGTGCCAGCTCACCGACCGGGACTAGCTCCTACGAGCAGTACTTC. It specifies CASSPTGTSSYEQYF.

The chain is built from TRBV11-3 and TRBJ2-2; D is ambiguous. Trimming took 5 bases from V and 9 from J, leaving 10 bases between them. The length of the CDR3 is 12 residues. Germline CDR1 SGHNT, CDR2 YENEEA. The CDR3 DNA reads as TGTGCCAGCAGCCTTACCCCCTGGGAGCTGTTTTTT. This translates into CASSLTPWELFF.

The rearrangement uses TRBV7-6 and TRBJ1-5; TRBD1 aligns across 7 bases. Trimming took 1 base from V and 5 from J; bases not matched to a gene: 5. The germline V gene encodes CDR1 SGHVS and CDR2 FNYEAQ. The CDR3 runs to 15 residues. The CDR3 is CASSLEEGADQPQHF. CDR3 sequence (DNA): TGTGCCAGCAGCTTAGAAGAGGGGGCAGATCAGCCCCAGCATTTT.

The V and J genes are TRBV6-5 and TRBJ2-1, with unresolved D. Germline V gene data show CDR1 as MNHEY and CDR2 as SVGAGI. The V end lost 3 bases, the J end lost 7 bases, and 16 bases lay between the germline ends. This CDR3 is built from 15 residues. The CDR3 nucleotides are TGTGCCAGCAGTTATCGGTTGGTAGTTTCGAATGAGCAGTTCTTC. It codes for CASSYRLVVSNEQFF.

This clone was recorded a few times. This chain connects TRBV6-5 to TRBJ2-1; tentatively, D is TRBD2 (6 bases). Trimming cost V 2 bases and J 6 bases, with 11 bases left between them. Germline CDR1 reads MNHEY; CDR2 reads SVGAGI. This CDR3 has 14 amino acids. The CDR3 loop reads CASSYAGPFNEQFF. The DNA of the CDR3 is TGTGCCAGCAGTTACGCGGGACCATTCAATGAGCAGTTCTTC.

The rearrangement uses TRBV7-3 and TRBJ2-2, with D perhaps matching TRBD1 or TRBD2 (5 bases each). Trimming left V 3 bases short and J 0 bases short, with 14 bases between. CDR3 length: 17 residues. The germline V gene encodes CDR1 SGHTA and CDR2 FQGTGA. The CDR3 reads CASSFRGTSANTGELFF. In DNA, the CDR3 is TGTGCCAGCAGCTTTCGAGGGACGAGCGCGAACACCGGGGAGCTGTTTTTT.

The V call is TRBV4-2, the J call TRBJ2-1, with TRBD2 matching over 9 bases. CDR1 and CDR2 from the germline V gene are LGHNA and YNFKEQ. The length of the CDR3 is 14 residues. J gave up 7 bases and V 7 bases, and 8 bases lay outside the gene matches. The DNA for the CDR3 is TGTGCCAGCACTCTGGCGGGAGGGGGAAATGAGCAGTTCTTC. This gives the protein CASTLAGGGNEQFF.